Presented here are 10 T cell receptor beta chains from one specimen sequenced in a study of vaccination effects on CD4 cells after COVID-19. No antigens are known for them. Sequencing followed a ViraFEST assay step that expanded antigen-specific CD4+ T cells with viral peptide pools. Subsequent to approximately 9 days of culture, CD4+ T cells were isolated. Each vaccine recipient was nucleocapsid antibody negative and had no prior SARS-CoV-2 infection. Data came from immunoSEQ multiplex PCR; TCRdb stores just in-frame clones and leaves some out. In the table there are about 23,000 clones, roughly two thirds of which are singletons. The sequences come from CD4+ T cells from PBMCs cultured with HCoV-NL63 spike peptides, collected before COVID-19 vaccination. The receptor set was obtained from a human donor who received a COVID-19 vaccine.

The chain joins TRBV19 to TRBJ1-2; no clear D gene. Germline V lookup: CDR1 LNHDA, CDR2 SQIVND (reference sequence). The CDR3 is made up of 14 amino acids. V lost 3 bases and J 8 bases, leaving 16 bases between the germline ends. CDR3 loop: CASSIGVRVGGYTF. CDR3 nucleotides: TGTGCCAGTAGTATCGGGGTAAGGGTTGGAGGCTACACCTTC.

The sample holds a few counts of this clone. This rearrangement joins TRBV5-1 to TRBJ2-1; D remains ambiguous. V lost 0 bases, J lost 12 bases, and 13 bases lay in between. The length of the CDR3 is 13 residues. Germline loops: CDR1 SGHRS, CDR2 YFSETQ. This CDR3 reads CASSLASEVPQFF. DNA of the CDR3: TGCGCCAGCAGCTTGGCATCCGAGGTGCCGCAGTTCTTC.

V and J are TRBV6-5 and TRBJ1-2; possible D gene TRBD1, 5 bases. CDR1 and CDR2 from the germline V gene are MNHEY and SVGAGI. This CDR3 has 14 residues. V was pared by 10 bases and J by 3 bases, with 18 bases between. The CDR3 DNA follows: TGTGCCACCGCACGGGACCCACGGGACTATGGCTACACCTTC. Its translation is CATARDPRDYGYTF.

This clone was counted only a few times. J is TRBJ2-7 and V is TRBV5-1; no definite D call. CDR1 is SGHRS, CDR2 YFSETQ, per germline. This CDR3 contains 13 residues. Trimming cost V 3 bases and J 6 bases, with 13 bases left between them. Here the CDR3 DNA reads TGCGCCAGCAGCTGGGAATTAGGGTTCGAGCAGTACTTC. It is translated as CASSWELGFEQYF.

The chain is built from TRBV6-5 and TRBJ2-3; D is perhaps TRBD2 (6 bases). Deletions cut 0 bases from V and 7 bases from J, with 8 bases between. Germline values: CDR1 MNHEY, CDR2 SVGAGI. The CDR3 has 13 residues. CDR3: CASSYSTRHTQYF. CDR3 nucleotide sequence: TGTGCCAGCAGTTACTCGACTAGACATACGCAGTATTTT.

The gene calls are TRBV4-2 and TRBJ2-1, with TRBD2 matching 9 bases. This CDR3 spans 16 amino acids. CDR1 is LGHNA, CDR2 YNFKEQ, per germline. V was pared by 1 base and J by 2 bases, with 3 bases of the junction left unmatched. CDR3 sequence (DNA): TGTGCCAGCAGCCAAGGCGGCGGGGGGGCCTACAATGAGCAGTTCTTC. Protein: CASSQGGGGAYNEQFF.

The chain joins TRBV5-6 to TRBJ2-7; D might be TRBD1 or TRBD2, each matching 5 bases. The CDR3 is 16 amino acids. With 0 bases removed from V and 0 bases from J, the gap between germline ends came to 13 bases. Germline lookup yields CDR1 SGHDT and CDR2 YYEEEE. This CDR3 reads CASSLEWGSSSYEQYF. CDR3 in DNA: TGTGCCAGCAGCTTGGAGTGGGGGTCAAGCTCCTACGAGCAGTACTTC.

CDR3 nucleotide sequence: TGTGCCAGCAGCTTATGGGTTAGCAATCAGCCCCAGCATTTT. As protein: CASSLWVSNQPQHF. V is TRBV7-2 and J is TRBJ1-5, with D unclear. The CDR3 runs to 14 residues. CDR1 is SGHTA, CDR2 FQGNSA, per germline. V was cut by 2 bases and J by 0 bases, with 5 bases left in between.

This clone came up a few times. The chain links TRBV9 to TRBJ2-3; tentatively, D is TRBD1 (5 bases). This CDR3 comprises 14 residues. The V gene lost 0 bases and the J gene lost 2 bases, with 7 bases spanning the gap. CDR1 and CDR2 (germline): SGDLS, YYNGEE. As DNA, the CDR3 is TGTGCCAGCAGCGTAGGGGGCCCCACAGATACGCAGTATTTT. This gives the protein CASSVGGPTDTQYF.

J is TRBJ2-7 and V is TRBV6-1, with 11 bases aligning to TRBD2. The CDR3 covers 16 residues. Germline-derived CDR1 and CDR2 are MNHNS and SASEGT. The V segment lost 3 bases and the J segment 2 bases; nucleotides outside the gene matches: 6. The CDR3 loop is CASSEFGTSGPYEQYF. As DNA, the CDR3 is TGTGCCAGCAGTGAGTTTGGGACTAGCGGACCCTACGAGCAGTACTTC.